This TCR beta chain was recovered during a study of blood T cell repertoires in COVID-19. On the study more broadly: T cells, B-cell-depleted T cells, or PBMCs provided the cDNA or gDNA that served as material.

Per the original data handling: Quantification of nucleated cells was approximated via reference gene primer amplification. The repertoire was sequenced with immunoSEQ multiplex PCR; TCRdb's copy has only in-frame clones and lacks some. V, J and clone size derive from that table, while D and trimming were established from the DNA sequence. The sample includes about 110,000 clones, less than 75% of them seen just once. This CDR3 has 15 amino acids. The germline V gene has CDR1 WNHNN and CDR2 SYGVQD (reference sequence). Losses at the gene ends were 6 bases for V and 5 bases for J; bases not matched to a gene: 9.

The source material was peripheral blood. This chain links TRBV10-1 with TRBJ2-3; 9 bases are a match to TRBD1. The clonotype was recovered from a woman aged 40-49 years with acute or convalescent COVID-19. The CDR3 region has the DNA TGCGCCAGCAGCCGAGGGACAGGGTACGGAGATACGCAGTATTTT. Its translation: CASSRGTGYGDTQYF.